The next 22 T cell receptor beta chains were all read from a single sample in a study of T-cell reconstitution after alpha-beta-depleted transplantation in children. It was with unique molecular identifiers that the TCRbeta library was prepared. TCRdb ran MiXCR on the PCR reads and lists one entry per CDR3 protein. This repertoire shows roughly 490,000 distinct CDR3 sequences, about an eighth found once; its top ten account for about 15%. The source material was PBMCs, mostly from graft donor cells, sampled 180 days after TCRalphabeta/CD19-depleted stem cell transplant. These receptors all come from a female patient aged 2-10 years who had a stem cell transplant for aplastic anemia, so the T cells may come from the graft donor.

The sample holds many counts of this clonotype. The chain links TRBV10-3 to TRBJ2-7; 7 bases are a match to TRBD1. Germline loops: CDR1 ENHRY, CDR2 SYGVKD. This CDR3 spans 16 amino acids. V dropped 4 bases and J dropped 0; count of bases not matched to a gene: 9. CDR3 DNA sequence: TGTGCCATCAGTGTGTCAGACAGGGAGAGCTCCTACGAGCAGTACGTC. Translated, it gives CAISVSDRESSYEQYV.

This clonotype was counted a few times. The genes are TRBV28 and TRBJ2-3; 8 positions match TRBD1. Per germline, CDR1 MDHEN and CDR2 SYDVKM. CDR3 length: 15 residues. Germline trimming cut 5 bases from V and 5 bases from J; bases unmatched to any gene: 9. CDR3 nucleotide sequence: TGTGCCAGCAGTACCCCCTGGACAGGGATAGATACGCAGTATTTT. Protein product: CASSTPWTGIDTQYF.

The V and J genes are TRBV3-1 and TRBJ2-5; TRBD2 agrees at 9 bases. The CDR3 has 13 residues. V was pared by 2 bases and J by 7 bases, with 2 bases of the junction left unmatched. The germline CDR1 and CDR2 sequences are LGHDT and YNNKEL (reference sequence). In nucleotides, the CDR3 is TGTGCCAGCAGCCAACCGACTAGCGGGACCCAGTACTTC. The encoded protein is CASSQPTSGTQYF.

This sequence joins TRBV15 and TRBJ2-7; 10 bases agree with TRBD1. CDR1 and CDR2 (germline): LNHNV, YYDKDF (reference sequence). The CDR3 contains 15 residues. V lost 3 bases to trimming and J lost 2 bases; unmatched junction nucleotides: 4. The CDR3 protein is CATSSGTGVPYEQYV. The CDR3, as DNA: TGTGCCACCAGCAGTGGGACAGGGGTTCCCTACGAGCAGTACGTC.

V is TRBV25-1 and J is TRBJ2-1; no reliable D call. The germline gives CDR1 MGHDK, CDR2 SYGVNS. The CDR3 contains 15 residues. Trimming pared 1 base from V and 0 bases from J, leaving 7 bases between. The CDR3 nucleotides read TGTGCCAGCAGTGAATCGTTAGCCTCCTACAATGAGCAGTTCTTC. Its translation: CASSESLASYNEQFF. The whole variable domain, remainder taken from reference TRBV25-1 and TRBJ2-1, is EADIYQTPRYLVIGTGKKITLECSQTMGHDKMYWYQQDPGMELHLIHYSYGVNSTEKGDLSSESTVSRIRTEHFPLTLESARPSHTSQYLCASSESLASYNEQFFGPGTRLTVL.

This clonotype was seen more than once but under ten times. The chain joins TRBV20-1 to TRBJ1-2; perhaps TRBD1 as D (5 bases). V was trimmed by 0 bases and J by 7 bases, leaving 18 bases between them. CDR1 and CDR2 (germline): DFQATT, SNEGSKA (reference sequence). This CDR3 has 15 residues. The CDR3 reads CSARDYRQPKGGYTF. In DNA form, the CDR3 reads TGCAGTGCTAGAGATTACCGACAGCCTAAAGGTGGCTACACCTTC.

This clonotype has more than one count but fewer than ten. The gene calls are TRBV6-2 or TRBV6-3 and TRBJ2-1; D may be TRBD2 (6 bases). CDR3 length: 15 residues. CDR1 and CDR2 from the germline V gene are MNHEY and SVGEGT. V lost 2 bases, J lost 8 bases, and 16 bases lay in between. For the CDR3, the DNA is TGTGCCAGCAGTTACCGGAGGGAGGACATATATGAGCAGTTCTTC. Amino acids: CASSYRREDIYEQFF.

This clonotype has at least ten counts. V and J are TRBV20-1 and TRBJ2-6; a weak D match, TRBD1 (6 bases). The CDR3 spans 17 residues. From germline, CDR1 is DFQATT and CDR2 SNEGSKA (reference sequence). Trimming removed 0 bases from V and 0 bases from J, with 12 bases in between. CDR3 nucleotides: TGCAGTGCTAGAGATCTTGGACAGAGCTCTGGGGCCAACGTCCTGACTTTC. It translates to CSARDLGQSSGANVLTF.

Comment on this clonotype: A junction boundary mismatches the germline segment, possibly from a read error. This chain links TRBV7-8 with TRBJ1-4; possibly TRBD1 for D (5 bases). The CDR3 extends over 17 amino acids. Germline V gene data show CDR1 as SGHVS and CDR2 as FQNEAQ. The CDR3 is CATSLVGRIATNEKLFF. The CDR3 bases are TGTGCCACCAGCTTAGTGGGACGGATTGCAACTAATGAAAAACTGTTTTTT.

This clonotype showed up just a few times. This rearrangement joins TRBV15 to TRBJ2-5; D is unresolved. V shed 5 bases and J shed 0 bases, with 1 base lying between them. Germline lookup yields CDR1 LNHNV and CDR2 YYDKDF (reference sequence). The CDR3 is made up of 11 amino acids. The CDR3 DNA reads TGTGCCACCAGCGACCAAGAGACCCAGTACTTC. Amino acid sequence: CATSDQETQYF.

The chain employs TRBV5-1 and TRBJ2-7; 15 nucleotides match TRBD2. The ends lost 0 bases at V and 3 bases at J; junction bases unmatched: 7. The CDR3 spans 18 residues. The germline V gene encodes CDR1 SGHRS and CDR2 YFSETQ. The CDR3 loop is CASSLGTSGRALGYEQYV. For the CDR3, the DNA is TGCGCCAGCAGCTTGGGGACTAGCGGGAGGGCCCTCGGCTACGAGCAGTACGTC.

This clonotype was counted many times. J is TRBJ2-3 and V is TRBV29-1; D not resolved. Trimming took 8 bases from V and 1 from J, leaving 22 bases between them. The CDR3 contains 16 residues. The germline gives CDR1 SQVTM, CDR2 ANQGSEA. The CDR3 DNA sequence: TGCAGCTCCGCCCTAGAATCTACGATGGGCACAGATACGCAGTATTTT. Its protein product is CSSALESTMGTDTQYF.

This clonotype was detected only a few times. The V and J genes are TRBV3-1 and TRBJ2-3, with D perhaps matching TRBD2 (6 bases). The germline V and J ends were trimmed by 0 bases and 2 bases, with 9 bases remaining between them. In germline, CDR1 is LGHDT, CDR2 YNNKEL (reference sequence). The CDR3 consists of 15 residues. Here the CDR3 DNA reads TGTGCCAGCAGCCAAGATGCGGGGCTCACAGATACGCAGTATTTT. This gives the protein CASSQDAGLTDTQYF.

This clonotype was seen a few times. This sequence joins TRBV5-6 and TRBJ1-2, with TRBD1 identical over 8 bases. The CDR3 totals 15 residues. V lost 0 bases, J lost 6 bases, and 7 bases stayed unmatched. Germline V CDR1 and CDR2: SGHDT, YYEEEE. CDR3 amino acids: CASSLVGQGYHGYTF. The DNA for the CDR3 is TGTGCCAGCAGCTTGGTTGGACAGGGCTATCATGGCTACACCTTC.

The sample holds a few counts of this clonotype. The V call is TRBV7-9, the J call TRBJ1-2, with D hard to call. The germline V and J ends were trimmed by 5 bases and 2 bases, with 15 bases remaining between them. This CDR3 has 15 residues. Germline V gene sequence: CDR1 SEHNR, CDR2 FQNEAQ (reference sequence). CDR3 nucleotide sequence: TGTGCCAGCAGCCCGGCCGGCGGATTCAACTATGGCTACACCTTC. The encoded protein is CASSPAGGFNYGYTF. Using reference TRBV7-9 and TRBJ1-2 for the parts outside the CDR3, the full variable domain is DTGVSQNPRHKITKRGQNVTFRCDPISEHNRLYWYRQTLGQGPEFLTYFQNEAQLEKSRLLSDRFSAERPKGSFSTLEIQRTEQGDSAMYLCASSPAGGFNYGYTFGSGTRLTVV.

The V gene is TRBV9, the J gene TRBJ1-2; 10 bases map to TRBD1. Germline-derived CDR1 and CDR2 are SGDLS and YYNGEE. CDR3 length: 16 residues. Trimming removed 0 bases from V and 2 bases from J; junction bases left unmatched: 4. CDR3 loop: CASSVGPGQGNYGYTF. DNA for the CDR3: TGTGCCAGCAGCGTAGGCCCGGGACAGGGGAACTATGGCTACACCTTC.

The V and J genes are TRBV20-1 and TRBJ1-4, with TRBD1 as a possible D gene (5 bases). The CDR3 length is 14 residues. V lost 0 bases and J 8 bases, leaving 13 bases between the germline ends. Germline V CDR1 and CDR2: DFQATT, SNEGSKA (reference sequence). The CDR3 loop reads CSARDGRGTEKLFF. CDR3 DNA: TGCAGTGCTAGAGATGGGAGAGGGACCGAAAAACTGTTTTTT.

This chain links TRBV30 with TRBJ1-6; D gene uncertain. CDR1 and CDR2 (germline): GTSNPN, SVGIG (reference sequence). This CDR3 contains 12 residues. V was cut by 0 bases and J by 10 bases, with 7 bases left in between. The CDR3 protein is CAWSVPASPLHF. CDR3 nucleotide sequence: TGTGCCTGGAGTGTACCCGCCTCACCCCTCCACTTT.

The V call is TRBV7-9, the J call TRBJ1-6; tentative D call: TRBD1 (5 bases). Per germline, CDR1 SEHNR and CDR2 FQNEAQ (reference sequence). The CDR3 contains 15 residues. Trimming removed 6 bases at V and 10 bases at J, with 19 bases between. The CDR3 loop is CASSSLAGSQSPLHF. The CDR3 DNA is TGTGCCAGCAGTTCCCTGGCAGGGAGCCAATCACCCCTCCACTTT.

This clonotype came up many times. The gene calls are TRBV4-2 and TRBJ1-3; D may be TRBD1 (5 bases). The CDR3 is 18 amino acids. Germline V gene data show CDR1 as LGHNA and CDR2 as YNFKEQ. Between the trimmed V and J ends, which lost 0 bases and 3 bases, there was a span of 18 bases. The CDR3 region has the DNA TGTGCCAGCAGCCAAGATGGGGACCGACGCGTCTTTGGAAACACCATATATTTT. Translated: CASSQDGDRRVFGNTIYF.

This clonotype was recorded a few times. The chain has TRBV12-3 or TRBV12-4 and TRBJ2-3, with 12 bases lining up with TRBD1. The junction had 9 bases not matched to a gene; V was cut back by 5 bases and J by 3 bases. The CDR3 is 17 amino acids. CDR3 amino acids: CASSPNRDRGQTDTQYF. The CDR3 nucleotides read TGTGCCAGCAGTCCCAACCGGGACAGGGGGCAGACAGATACGCAGTATTTT.

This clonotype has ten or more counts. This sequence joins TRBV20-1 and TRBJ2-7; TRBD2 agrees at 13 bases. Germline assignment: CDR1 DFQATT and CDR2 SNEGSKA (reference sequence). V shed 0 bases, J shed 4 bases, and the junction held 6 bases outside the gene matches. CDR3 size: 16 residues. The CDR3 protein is CSARELGTSGIYEQYF. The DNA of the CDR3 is TGCAGTGCTAGAGAACTTGGGACTAGCGGGATATACGAGCAGTACTTC.